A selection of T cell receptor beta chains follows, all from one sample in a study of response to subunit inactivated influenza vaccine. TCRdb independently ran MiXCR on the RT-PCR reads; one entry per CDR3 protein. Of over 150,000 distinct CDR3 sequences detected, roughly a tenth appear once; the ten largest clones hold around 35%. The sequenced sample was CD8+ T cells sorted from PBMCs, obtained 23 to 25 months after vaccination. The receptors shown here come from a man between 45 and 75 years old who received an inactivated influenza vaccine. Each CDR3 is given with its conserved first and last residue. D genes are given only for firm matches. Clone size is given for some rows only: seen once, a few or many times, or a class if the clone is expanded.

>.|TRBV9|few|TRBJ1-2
TGTGCCAGCAGCGTAGCTGGGCAGGCCGCCTCCTATGGCTACACCTTC
CASSVAGQAASYGYTF
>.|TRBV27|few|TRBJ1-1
TGTGCCAGCAGTTTGGGGCAGGGTGGCACTGAAGCTTTCTTT
CASSLGQGGTEAFF
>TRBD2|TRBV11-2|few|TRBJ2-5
TGTGCCAGCAGCTTAGTGGGGACTAGCGGGAGACATGAGACCCAGTACTTC
CASSLVGTSGRHETQYF
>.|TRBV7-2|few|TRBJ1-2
TGTGCCAGCAGCTTGCTCACCTTC
CASSLLTF
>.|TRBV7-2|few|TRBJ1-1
TGTGCCAGCAGCTTAGAGGGCAGGGAAAACACTGAAGCTTTCTTT
CASSLEGRENTEAFF
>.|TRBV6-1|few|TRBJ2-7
TGTGCCAGCAGTCCCGGGAGTACCAACGAGCAGTACTTC
CASSPGSTNEQYF
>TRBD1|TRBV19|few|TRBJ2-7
TGTGCCAGTAGTATAGGAGGACAGGGAAGCTACGAGCAGTACTTC
CASSIGGQGSYEQYF
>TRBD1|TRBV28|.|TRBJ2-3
TGTGCCAGTCTTCGAAGGACAGGCCTCACAGATACGCAGTATTTT
CASLRRTGLTDTQYF
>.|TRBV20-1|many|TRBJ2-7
TGCAGTGCTAGTCCACTGAGGCACGAGCAGTACTTC
CSASPLRHEQYF
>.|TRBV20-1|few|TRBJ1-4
TGCAGTGCTGGGGGTGGGGGTTTTGAAAAACTGTTTTTT
CSAGGGGFEKLFF
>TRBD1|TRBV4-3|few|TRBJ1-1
TGCGCCAGCAGCCTCATTGCCGGGACAGGGAACACTGAAGCTTTCTTT
CASSLIAGTGNTEAFF
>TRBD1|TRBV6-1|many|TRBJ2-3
TGTGCCAGCAGTACCGGGACAGGGTTGAGCACAGATACGCAGTATTTT
CASSTGTGLSTDTQYF
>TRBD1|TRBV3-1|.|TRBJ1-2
TGTGCCAGCAGCCAAGCCCGGGACAGGGACTATGGCTACACCTTC
CASSQARDRDYGYTF
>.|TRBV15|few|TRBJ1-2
TGTGCCACTGGCCTGGACCAAGGGCCTGGCTACACCTTC
CATGLDQGPGYTF
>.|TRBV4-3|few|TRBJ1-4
TGCGCCAGCAGCCAAGATTCCCAGGGGCGGGATGAAAAACTGTTTTTT
CASSQDSQGRDEKLFF
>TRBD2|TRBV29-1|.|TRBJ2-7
TGCAGCGCCAGGGACTACTCCTACGAGCAGTACTTC
CSARDYSYEQYF
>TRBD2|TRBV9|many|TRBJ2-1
TGTGCCAGCAGCGGGGGGACTAGCGGGACCTACAATGAGCAGTTCTTC
CASSGGTSGTYNEQFF
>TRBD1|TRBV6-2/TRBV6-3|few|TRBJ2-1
TGTGCCAGCAGTAGTCCCCGGAGGGACAGGGTAAATGAGCAGTTCTTC
CASSSPRRDRVNEQFF
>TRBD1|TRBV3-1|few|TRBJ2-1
TGTGCCAGCAGCCAAGATCAGGGGGTCAGCTCCTACAATGAGCAGTTCTTC
CASSQDQGVSSYNEQFF
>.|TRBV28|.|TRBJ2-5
TGTGCCAGCAGTTGGCGTGCAGGAGAGACCCAGTACTTC
CASSWRAGETQYF